Listed here are 5 T cell receptor beta chains from one sample, sequenced in a study of neurological immune-mediated disorders. TCRdb passed the 5' RACE reads through MiXCR, listing each CDR3 protein once. The repertoire has tens of thousands of distinct CDR3 sequences, roughly 11% of them found once; the top ten carry about 2%. What was sequenced was PBMCs. These receptors were obtained from a man aged 55 to 70 in good health.

This clonotype was picked up many times. The chain carries TRBV7-2 and TRBJ1-3, with D possibly TRBD1 on 5 matching bases. Deletions cut 5 bases from V and 0 bases from J, with 11 bases between. CDR3 length equals 15 residues. Germline V gives CDR1 SGHTA, CDR2 FQGNSA. The CDR3 here is CASSRDRDSGNTIYF. The CDR3 DNA is TGTGCCAGCAGCAGGGACCGAGACTCTGGAAACACCATATATTTT.

The chain couples TRBV6-5 to TRBJ1-1, with D perhaps TRBD1 (6 bases). Trimming cost V 7 bases and J 0 bases, with 12 bases left between them. Germline V gene data show CDR1 as MNHEY and CDR2 as SVGAGI. The CDR3 length is 14 residues. CDR3 sequence (DNA): TGTGCCAGCAAACAACAGGGTTTGAACACTGAAGCTTTCTTT. It codes for CASKQQGLNTEAFF.

In its sample, this clonotype was seen many times. The V and J genes are TRBV7-9 and TRBJ1-6; D remains unclear. The CDR3 consists of 13 residues. Germline assignment: CDR1 SEHNR and CDR2 FQNEAQ (reference sequence). V lost 4 bases, J lost 11 bases, and 12 bases lay in between. CDR3 in amino acids: CASSYRERTPLHF. The CDR3 coding sequence is TGTGCCAGCAGCTATAGGGAAAGGACACCCCTCCACTTT. Variable domain in full (rest from reference TRBV7-9 and TRBJ1-6): DTGVSQNPRHKITKRGQNVTFRCDPISEHNRLYWYRQTLGQGPEFLTYFQNEAQLEKSRLLSDRFSAERPKGSFSTLEIQRTEQGDSAMYLCASSYRERTPLHFGNGTRLTVT.

This clonotype occurred a few times. V is TRBV28 and J is TRBJ2-7; D is uncertain. This CDR3 is built from 11 residues. V was cut by 6 bases and J by 0 bases, with 3 bases left in between. Germline loops: CDR1 MDHEN, CDR2 SYDVKM. CDR3 sequence (DNA): TGTGCCAGCAGGTTCTCCTACGAGCAGTACTTC. Protein sequence: CASRFSYEQYF. The complete variable domain, with remaining parts taken from reference TRBV28 and TRBJ2-7, reads DVKVTQSSRYLVKRTGEKVFLECVQDMDHENMFWYRQDPGLGLRLIYFSYDVKMKEKGDIPEGYSVSREKKERFSLILESASTNQTSMYLCASRFSYEQYFGPGTRLTVT.

This clonotype was seen ten or more times. The V call is TRBV18, the J call TRBJ2-7; 8 bases are a match to TRBD2. After removal of 0 bases from V and 3 bases from J, the junction contained 10 bases not matched to a gene. The germline gives CDR1 KGHSH, CDR2 LQKENI. This CDR3 spans 17 amino acids. The CDR3 is CASSPPPAGARLYEQYF. For the CDR3, the DNA is TGTGCCAGCTCACCACCGCCAGCGGGGGCCCGACTCTACGAGCAGTACTTC.